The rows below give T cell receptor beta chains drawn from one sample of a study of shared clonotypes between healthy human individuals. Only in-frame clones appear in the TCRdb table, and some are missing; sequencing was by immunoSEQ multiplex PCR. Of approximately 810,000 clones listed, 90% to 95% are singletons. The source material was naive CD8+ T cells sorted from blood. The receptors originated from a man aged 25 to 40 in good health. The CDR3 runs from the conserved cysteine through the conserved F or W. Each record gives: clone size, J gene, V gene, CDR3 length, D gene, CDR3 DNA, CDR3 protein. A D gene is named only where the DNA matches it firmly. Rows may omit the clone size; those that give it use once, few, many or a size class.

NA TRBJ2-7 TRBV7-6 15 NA TGTGCCAGCAGCTTAGGAGGTCCCCACTCCTACGAGCAGTACTTC CASSLGGPHSYEQYF
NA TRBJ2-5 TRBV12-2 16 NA TGTGCAAGTCGCCCATTGGACGAGGGGAGAGTAGAGACCCAGTACTTC CASRPLDEGRVETQYF
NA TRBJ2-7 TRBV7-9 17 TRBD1 TGTGCCAGCAGCATAACAAACCGGGACAGGGGGACCTACGAGCAGTACTTC CASSITNRDRGTYEQYF
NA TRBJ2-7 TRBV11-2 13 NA TGTGCCAGCAGCTTTACAGGGTCCTACGAGCAGTACTTC CASSFTGSYEQYF
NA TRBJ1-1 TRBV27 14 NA TGTGCCAGCAAATCCCTCGGCATCCACACTGAAGCTTTCTTT CASKSLGIHTEAFF
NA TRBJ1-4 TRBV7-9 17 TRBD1 TGTGCCAGCAGCTTAGCAGGGGGCCTCCCCCTCAATGAAAAACTGTTTTTT CASSLAGGLPLNEKLFF
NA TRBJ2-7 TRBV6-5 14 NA TGTGCCACCCAACAAGGGGGACCGTCCTACGAGCAGTACTTC CATQQGGPSYEQYF
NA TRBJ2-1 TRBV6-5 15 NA TGTGCCAGCAGTTACTTAACGACAGGACACAATGAGCAGTTCTTC CASSYLTTGHNEQFF
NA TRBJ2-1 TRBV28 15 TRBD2 TGTGCCAGCAGTCCAGGACTAGCGGGAGTGAATGAGCAGTTCTTC CASSPGLAGVNEQFF
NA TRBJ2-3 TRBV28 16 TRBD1 TGTGCCAGCAGTCCGAGGACAGGGCGTCGTTCAGATACGCAGTATTTT CASSPRTGRRSDTQYF
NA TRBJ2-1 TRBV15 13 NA TGTGCCACCAGGGAGGTCACAGCAGCTGAGCAGTTCTTC CATREVTAAEQFF
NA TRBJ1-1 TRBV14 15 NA TGTGCCAGCAGCCAAGGGGGGGTAGGGAACACTGAAGCTTTCTTT CASSQGGVGNTEAFF
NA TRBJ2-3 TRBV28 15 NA TGTGCCAGCAGTTTCCTTCAGGGGTCCACAGATACGCAGTATTTT CASSFLQGSTDTQYF
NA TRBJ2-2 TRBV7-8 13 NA TGTGCCAGCAGCGTCAGTGGCACCGGGGAGCTGTTTTTT CASSVSGTGELFF
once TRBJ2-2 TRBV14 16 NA TGTGCCAGCAGCCAAATCGGCCCAGGGCCCACCGGGGAGCTGTTTTTT CASSQIGPGPTGELFF
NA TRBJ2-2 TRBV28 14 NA TGTGCCAGCAGTTTAGGGACGTTCACCGGGGAGCTGTTTTTT CASSLGTFTGELFF
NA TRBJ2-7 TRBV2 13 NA TGTGCCAGCAGTGACGGTGGGGTTGGCGAGCAGTACTTC CASSDGGVGEQYF
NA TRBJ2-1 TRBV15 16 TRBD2 TGTGCCACCAGCAGAGATTGGGCTAGCGGTTACAATGAGCAGTTCTTC CATSRDWASGYNEQFF
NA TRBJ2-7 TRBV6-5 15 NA TGTGCCAGCAGTTACTCGAACTTACCGCCCTACGAGCAGTACTTC CASSYSNLPPYEQYF
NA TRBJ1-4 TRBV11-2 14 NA TGTGCCAGCAGCTTAAGCAGGGGAAGAGAAAAACTGTTTTTT CASSLSRGREKLFF
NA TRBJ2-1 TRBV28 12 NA TGTGCCAGCAGTGGCCCGCCCAATGAGCAGTTCTTC CASSGPPNEQFF
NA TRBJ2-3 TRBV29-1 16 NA TGCAGCGTTGAAGATCGTGGCAGGGGTCCCACAGATACGCAGTATTTT CSVEDRGRGPTDTQYF
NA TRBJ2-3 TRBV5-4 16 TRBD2 TGTGCCAGCAGCTTGGCCTTAACGGGAGGCGCGGATACGCAGTATTTT CASSLALTGGADTQYF
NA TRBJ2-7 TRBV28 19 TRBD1 TGTGCCACCACCCGAACAGATTTCGGACAGGGGGTATCCCCCTACGAGCAGTACTTC CATTRTDFGQGVSPYEQYF
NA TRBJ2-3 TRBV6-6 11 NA TGTGCCAGCAGTTACGAAGATACGCAGTATTTT CASSYEDTQYF
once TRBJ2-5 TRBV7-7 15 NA TGTGCCAGCAGCCAAGGGTCAGGGGGGCGAGAGACCCAGTACTTC CASSQGSGGRETQYF
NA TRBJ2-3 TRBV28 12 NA TGTGCCAGTTCCGACCCCACAGATACGCAGTATTTT CASSDPTDTQYF
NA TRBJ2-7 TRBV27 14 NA TGTGCCAGCAGTCCAGCCCGACAGTCCTACGAGCAGTACTTC CASSPARQSYEQYF
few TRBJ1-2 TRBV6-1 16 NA TGTGCCAGCAGTGAAAATCCTTTCGGGCAGGAATATGGCTACACCTTC CASSENPFGQEYGYTF
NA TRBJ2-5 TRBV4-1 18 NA TGCGCCAGCAGCCTCGACCCGACAGAGAACCAGTACCAAGAGACCCAGTACTTC CASSLDPTENQYQETQYF
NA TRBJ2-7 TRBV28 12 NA TGTGCCAGCAGTTTTGGGGCCTACGAGCAGTACTTC CASSFGAYEQYF
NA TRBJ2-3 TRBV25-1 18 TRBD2 TGTGCCAGCAGTGACCTAACTAGCGGGCTCCCAAGGTCAGATACGCAGTATTTT CASSDLTSGLPRSDTQYF
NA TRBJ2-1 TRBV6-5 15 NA TGTGCCAGCAGCCCTATAACGGGAGCCTACAATGAGCAGTTCTTC CASSPITGAYNEQFF
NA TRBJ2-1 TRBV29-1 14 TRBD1 TGCAGCGTCCCCGAGGACAGGGTGGCGAATGAGCAGTTCTTC CSVPEDRVANEQFF
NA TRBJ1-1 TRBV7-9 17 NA TGTGCCAGCAGCTTACCCTCGACAGGTAAGATGAACACTGAAGCTTTCTTT CASSLPSTGKMNTEAFF
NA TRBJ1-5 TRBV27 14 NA TGTGCCAGCGGAAGTGGGGTTAGCAATCAGCCCCAGCATTTT CASGSGVSNQPQHF
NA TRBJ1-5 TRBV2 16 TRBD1 TGTGCCAGCAGCCCGCGGACAGGTTTTAGCAATCAGCCCCAGCATTTT CASSPRTGFSNQPQHF
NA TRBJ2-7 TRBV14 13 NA TGTGCCAGCAGCTCTCGGGACTGGCACGAGCAGTACTTC CASSSRDWHEQYF
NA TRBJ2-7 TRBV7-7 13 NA TGTGCCAGCAGCTTAGAGTTGGGGGACGAGCAGTACTTC CASSLELGDEQYF
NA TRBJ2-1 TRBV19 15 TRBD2 TGTGCCAGTAGCAATAGCGGGAGTTTTGGGAATGAGCAGTTCTTC CASSNSGSFGNEQFF
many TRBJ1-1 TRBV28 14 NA TGTGCCAGCAGTTTTGGGTTCGCGGCCACTGAAGCTTTCTTT CASSFGFAATEAFF
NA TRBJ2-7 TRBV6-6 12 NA TGTGCCAGCAGTAACAGCCTATACGAGCAGTACTTC CASSNSLYEQYF
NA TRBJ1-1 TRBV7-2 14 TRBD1 TGTGCCAGCAGTTACCCTCAGGGACAGAGTGAAGCTTTCTTT CASSYPQGQSEAFF
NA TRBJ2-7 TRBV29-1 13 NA TGCAGCGTGGCCCGTGGTAGCTCCTACGAGCAGTACTTC CSVARGSSYEQYF
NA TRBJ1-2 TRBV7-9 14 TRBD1 TGTGCCAGCAGCCAAGGGACAGGGGGCAATGGCTACACCTTC CASSQGTGGNGYTF
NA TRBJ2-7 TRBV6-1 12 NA TGTGCCAGCAGTGATATTTCCTACGAGCAGTACTTC CASSDISYEQYF
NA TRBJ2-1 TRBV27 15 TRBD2 TGTGCCAGCAGTTCCGGACTAGCGGGGTTCAATGAGCAGTTCTTC CASSSGLAGFNEQFF
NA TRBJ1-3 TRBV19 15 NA TGTGCCAGTAGTCCAGACTCAGGGACTGGAAACACCATATATTTT CASSPDSGTGNTIYF
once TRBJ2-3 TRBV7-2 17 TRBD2 TGTGCCAGCAGCTTACCCTCAGCGGGAGGGATCACAGATACGCAGTATTTT CASSLPSAGGITDTQYF